These T cell receptor beta chains were read from a single sample in a study of CD8+ T cells in alopecia areata. Here immunoSEQ multiplex PCR was the method, and the copy in TCRdb shows in-frame clones only, minus some. The data show approximately 140,000 clones, roughly 50% seen once. The specimen sequenced was CD4+ T cells sorted from blood. These receptors were taken from a human donor with alopecia areata. Each CDR3 is given with its conserved first and last residue. D genes are given only for firm matches. Some rows have no size entry. The others give once, few or many, or a class for an expanded clone.

d_gene	j_gene	abundance	v_gene	len	CDR3aa	CDR3nt
-	TRBJ1-4	-	TRBV5-1	14	CASSLDGRNEKLFF	TGCGCCAGCAGCTTAGACGGACGTAATGAAAAACTGTTTTTT
-	TRBJ1-4	-	TRBV9	15	CASSASPGANEKLFF	TGTGCCAGCAGCGCTTCCCCGGGGGCTAATGAAAAACTGTTTTTT
-	TRBJ2-7	-	TRBV6-6	14	CASSLPPPSYEQYF	TGTGCCAGCAGTTTGCCGCCACCCTCTTACGAGCAGTACTTC
-	TRBJ2-3	-	TRBV5-1	11	CASSSADTQYF	TGCGCCAGCAGCTCTGCAGATACGCAGTATTTT
-	TRBJ1-1	-	TRBV2	13	CASSVRGDTEAFF	TGTGCCAGCAGTGTTCGGGGTGACACTGAAGCTTTCTTT
-	TRBJ1-1	-	TRBV5-1	14	CASSLDWLGAEAFF	TGCGCCAGCAGCTTGGATTGGTTGGGCGCTGAAGCTTTCTTT
-	TRBJ2-7	-	TRBV29-1	13	CSARDSRPYEQYF	TGCAGCGCCCGAGATAGCCGACCCTACGAGCAGTACTTC
-	TRBJ2-1	few	TRBV20-1	10	CSASIREQFF	TGCAGTGCTTCGATTAGGGAGCAGTTCTTC
TRBD1	TRBJ1-2	-	TRBV6-5	12	CASSTRGDGYTF	TGTGCCAGCAGTACCAGGGGGGATGGCTACACCTTC
-	TRBJ2-7	few	TRBV6-6	12	CASRGGADEQYF	TGTGCCTCCAGAGGAGGAGCAGACGAGCAGTACTTC
TRBD1	TRBJ2-5	-	TRBV5-1	17	CASSLAASGQGLETQYF	TGCGCCAGCAGCTTGGCAGCCTCGGGACAGGGTCTGGAGACCCAGTACTTC
-	TRBJ1-1	few	TRBV14	16	CASSQDFGLLNTEAFF	TGTGCCAGCAGCCAAGATTTTGGGCTGCTGAACACTGAAGCTTTCTTT
-	TRBJ2-3	-	TRBV25-1	13	CASMVGGTDTQYF	TGTGCCAGCATGGTAGGGGGCACAGATACGCAGTATTTT
-	TRBJ1-1	once	TRBV29-1	13	CSVAQNVNTEAFF	TGCAGCGTTGCCCAGAACGTCAACACTGAAGCTTTCTTT
-	TRBJ2-3	-	TRBV10-2	11	CASSAADTQYF	TGCGCCAGCAGTGCAGCAGATACGCAGTATTTT
TRBD1	TRBJ1-5	-	TRBV7-9	15	CASSDSGGRNQPQHF	TGTGCCAGCAGCGACTCAGGGGGCCGCAATCAGCCCCAGCATTTT
-	TRBJ2-7	-	TRBV6-6	14	CASTPAWQLYEQYF	TGTGCCAGCACCCCGGCTTGGCAGCTCTACGAGCAGTACTTC
TRBD1	TRBJ1-2	many	TRBV6-4	13	CASRKNRGNDYTF	TGTGCCAGCAGGAAAAACAGGGGGAATGACTACACCTTC
-	TRBJ1-2	-	TRBV28	16	CASSFERTQLSYGYTF	TGTGCCAGCAGTTTTGAGAGGACTCAACTTAGCTATGGCTACACCTTC
-	TRBJ2-5	few	TRBV29-1	15	CSVEPAETSSGTQYF	TGCAGCGTTGAGCCTGCAGAGACTAGTTCGGGGACCCAGTACTTC
-	TRBJ1-5	-	TRBV29-1	13	CSVDQGSGQPQHF	TGCAGCGTTGATCAGGGGTCGGGTCAGCCCCAGCATTTT
-	TRBJ1-1	-	TRBV30	11	CAWSYWGEAFF	TGTGCCTGGAGCTACTGGGGTGAAGCTTTCTTT
-	TRBJ2-7	few	TRBV6-5	15	CASSYFAGAVYEQYF	TGTGCCAGCAGTTACTTTGCCGGGGCTGTTTACGAGCAGTACTTC
TRBD1	TRBJ1-2	few	TRBV29-1	13	CSVSYRGWDGYTF	TGCAGCGTATCTTACAGGGGATGGGATGGCTACACCTTC
TRBD2	TRBJ2-7	few	TRBV6-5	15	CASSYSVLAGVEQYF	TGTGCCAGCAGTTACTCTGTACTAGCGGGAGTCGAGCAGTACTTC
-	TRBJ2-7	few	TRBV29-1	13	CSVVAGVSYEQYF	TGCAGCGTTGTAGCAGGGGTATCCTACGAGCAGTACTTC
-	TRBJ2-7	-	TRBV2	10	CASSGGEQYF	TGTGCCAGCAGTGGAGGCGAGCAGTACTTC
-	TRBJ1-4	-	TRBV6-5	14	CASSYGRTSEKLFF	TGTGCCAGCAGTTACGGCAGGACCTCCGAAAAACTGTTTTTT
-	TRBJ1-2	-	TRBV5-1	15	CASSPRAGTNYGYTF	TGCGCCAGCAGCCCCCGGGCAGGGACGAACTATGGCTACACCTTC
-	TRBJ2-5	-	TRBV18	13	CASSPLNRETQYF	TGTGCCAGCTCACCACTCAATCGAGAGACCCAGTACTTC
TRBD1	TRBJ2-5	-	TRBV30	18	CAWSTPTGGARGVETQYF	TGTGCCTGGAGTACCCCCACAGGGGGCGCTCGGGGTGTAGAGACCCAGTACTTC
-	TRBJ1-2	-	TRBV27	14	CASSLTPLVGGYTF	TGTGCCAGCAGTTTAACTCCTCTTGTTGGAGGCTACACCTTC
-	TRBJ2-7	-	TRBV5-1	14	CASSLTRTVYEQYF	TGCGCCAGCAGCTTGACGCGAACGGTCTACGAGCAGTACTTC
TRBD1	TRBJ2-1	-	TRBV18	15	CASSPPQGVYNEQFF	TGTGCCAGCTCACCACCACAGGGGGTATACAATGAGCAGTTCTTC
-	TRBJ2-7	-	TRBV29-1	16	CSVKDGNVGASYEQYF	TGCAGCGTTAAAGATGGTAACGTAGGGGCTTCCTACGAGCAGTACTTC
-	TRBJ2-3	-	TRBV4-1	14	CASSQKTGTDTQYF	TGCGCCAGCAGCCAAAAAACGGGGACAGATACGCAGTATTTT
TRBD1	TRBJ1-1	-	TRBV29-1	15	CSVVPGQGLGTEAFF	TGCAGCGTAGTACCCGGACAGGGTTTGGGCACTGAAGCTTTCTTT
-	TRBJ2-1	once	TRBV10-3	14	CAIRSSRAGNEQFF	TGTGCCATCAGATCGTCCAGGGCGGGCAATGAGCAGTTCTTC
-	TRBJ2-7	-	TRBV5-1	16	CASSPGLLTSSYEQYF	TGCGCCAGCAGCCCGGGACTCCTTACCAGCTCCTACGAGCAGTACTTC
-	TRBJ2-1	few	TRBV18	15	CASSPTDYSPNEQFF	TGTGCCAGCTCACCAACAGACTATAGCCCAAATGAGCAGTTCTTC